This is a list of T cell receptor beta chains from one sample in a study of spatial heterogeneity in lung cancer. TCRdb re-called the 5' RACE reads through MiXCR, storing one row per CDR3 protein. This sample has about 1,500 distinct CDR3 sequences, with 5.9% found just once. This specimen consisted of lung tumor tissue, obtained at surgery. Receptors originate from a female donor with early-stage non-small cell lung cancer. CDR3s leave out the opening cysteine and the closing phenylalanine or tryptophan.

J | V | CDR3
TRBJ1-6 | TRBV18 | ASSGGNSPLH
TRBJ2-2 | TRBV7-7 | ASSVSSAGSVTGELF
TRBJ1-1 | TRBV3-1 | ASSLGGSTEAF
TRBJ1-6 | TRBV7-9 | ASSQGGMSPLH
TRBJ2-7 | TRBV20-1 | SARVSLGLYEQY
TRBJ2-5 | TRBV7-9 | ASTLFRSDTLGLDQY
TRBJ2-1 | TRBV2 | ASNERDRGYNEQF
TRBJ2-1 | TRBV5-1 | ASSLELAGGGNEQF
TRBJ1-1 | TRBV12-5 | ASGLVHSGNTEAF
TRBJ2-1 | TRBV2 | ARNTGVSYNEQF
TRBJ1-2 | TRBV20-1 | SARTPGGGVDGYT
TRBJ2-3 | TRBV6-4 | ASSGGGAIDTQY
TRBJ2-1 | TRBV11-2 | ASSFYGTDILHNEQF
TRBJ2-2 | TRBV27 | ASKPNTGELF
TRBJ1-5 | TRBV20-1 | SAISARGRFSRPQH
TRBJ1-2 | TRBV6-1 | ASPAGTGFNYGYT
TRBJ2-7 | TRBV7-2 | ASSASTRGEQY
TRBJ1-6 | TRBV5-1 | ASSPDRANSPLH
TRBJ2-1 | TRBV7-3 | ASSPRAGGGYNEQF
TRBJ2-1 | TRBV10-3 | AISGQGAAYNEQF
TRBJ2-3 | TRBV2 | ASSEEGAGSTDTQY
TRBJ1-1 | TRBV20-1 | SARKRGARIVTEAF
TRBJ2-5 | TRBV24-1 | ATSDFIQRGLQETQY
TRBJ2-1 | TRBV3-1 | ASSQLVGGSSYNEQF
TRBJ2-1 | TRBV2 | ASSAQGYEQF
TRBJ2-3 | TRBV12-3/TRBV12-4 | ASRSGTSGITDTQY
TRBJ1-5 | TRBV28 | ASSAIREGSNQPQH
TRBJ2-1 | TRBV5-1 | ASSPGRGRDEQF
TRBJ1-1 | TRBV20-1 | SAPGQGAVNTEAF
TRBJ1-2 | TRBV18 | ASSPSFYGYT
TRBJ1-2 | TRBV28 | ASRYRGGDGYT
TRBJ1-1 | TRBV7-9 | ASSTEGQGAF
TRBJ1-1 | TRBV12-3/TRBV12-4 | ASNPFTTAHEAF
TRBJ2-3 | TRBV27 | ASSLLLAGADTQY
TRBJ1-6 | TRBV11-2 | ASSIDPGYNSPLH
TRBJ2-7 | TRBV20-1 | SATRGTGVEEQY
TRBJ1-1 | TRBV14 | ASSQSFRGMSTEAF
TRBJ2-1 | TRBV7-8 | ASSLSTSAYNEQF
TRBJ1-2 | TRBV12-3/TRBV12-4 | ASSLGRTNYGYT
TRBJ2-3 | TRBV10-2 | ASSDVNKNTQY
TRBJ2-1 | TRBV12-3/TRBV12-4 | ATTGSTGQNEQF
TRBJ2-5 | TRBV28 | ASSFPPRESQY
TRBJ1-4 | TRBV5-1 | ASSPNVGENEKLF
TRBJ1-5 | TRBV2 | ASRQGDQPQH
TRBJ2-7 | TRBV5-1 | ASSLDPAAGVGEQY
TRBJ2-4 | TRBV7-2 | ASSSTSSPGGIQY
TRBJ1-5 | TRBV20-1 | SAGTLVGNQPQH
TRBJ1-1 | TRBV6-5 | ASSPEVWGRNTEAF
TRBJ2-7 | TRBV10-2 | AIQGASYEQY
TRBJ1-1 | TRBV15 | ATKSAGGIAF
TRBJ2-3 | TRBV2 | ASSELDRGQDTQY
TRBJ2-1 | TRBV13 | ASRERGDFEQF
TRBJ1-2 | TRBV4-2 | ASSQGGTENGYT
TRBJ2-7 | TRBV11-3 | ASSLDLAAYEQY
TRBJ2-5 | TRBV3-1 | ASSQEGLAGAGETQY
TRBJ1-5 | TRBV5-1 | ASSLGTINQPQH
TRBJ1-5 | TRBV7-2 | ASSLGSINQPQH
TRBJ2-5 | TRBV28 | ASPPRGAGNKETQY
TRBJ1-3 | TRBV21-1 | ASSTRQGGNTIY
TRBJ2-3 | TRBV5-6 | ASSFSSGNTQY